The rows below give T cell receptor beta chains drawn from one sample of a study of cytomegalovirus exposure and HLA in healthy donors. Repertoires were generated with immunoSEQ multiplex PCR, while TCRdb's copy carries only in-frame clones and drops some. Of about 130,000 clones in the sample, 60% to 80% were seen once. Input material: PBMCs. These receptors all come from a woman aged 55-69 years in good health and CMV-seronegative. CDR3s include the opening cysteine and the closing phenylalanine or tryptophan. The D gene is left open where the match is weak. Clone size appears in some rows only: once, few, many, or a class for an expanded clone.

TRBV5-1	NA	TRBJ2-1	NA	CASSLGPDNEQFF	TGCGCCAGCAGCTTGGGCCCGGACAATGAGCAGTTCTTC
TRBV7-6	NA	TRBJ1-1	TRBD1	CASSFDRGAEAFF	TGTGCCAGCAGCTTTGACAGGGGGGCTGAAGCTTTCTTT
TRBV27	NA	TRBJ2-7	TRBD1	CASSLGQAPYEQYF	TGTGCCAGCAGTTTGGGACAGGCGCCCTACGAGCAGTACTTC
TRBV5-4	NA	TRBJ2-7	NA	CASSRWGGGGSYEQYF	TGTGCCAGCAGCCGCTGGGGGGGAGGGGGTAGTTACGAGCAGTACTTC
TRBV7-9	few	TRBJ2-7	TRBD1	CASSSPGQGWYEQYF	TGTGCCAGCAGCTCGCCGGGACAGGGGTGGTACGAGCAGTACTTC
TRBV7-6	NA	TRBJ2-5	TRBD2	CASSRWTSGQETQYF	TGTGCCAGCAGCCGATGGACTAGCGGACAAGAGACCCAGTACTTC
TRBV6-5	NA	TRBJ2-1	TRBD2	CASSYAGGSYNEQFF	TGTGCCAGCAGTTACGCGGGGGGCTCCTACAATGAGCAGTTCTTC
TRBV5-4	NA	TRBJ1-1	NA	CASSIGRTGTPATEAFF	TGTGCCAGCAGCATCGGGCGTACCGGGACACCCGCCACTGAAGCTTTCTTT
TRBV11-2	NA	TRBJ2-7	TRBD2	CASSRLAGVYEQYF	TGTGCCAGCAGCCGACTAGCGGGAGTGTACGAGCAGTACTTC
TRBV7-3	few	TRBJ2-3	NA	CASSKGGSTDTQYF	TGTGCCAGCAGTAAGGGCGGGAGCACAGATACGCAGTATTTT
TRBV4-1	NA	TRBJ2-7	TRBD2	CASSQGLAGTYEQYF	TGCGCCAGCAGCCAAGGCCTAGCGGGGACCTACGAGCAGTACTTC
TRBV28	few	TRBJ2-7	NA	CASSPRGAGEQYF	TGTGCCAGCAGTCCCCGCGGGGCTGGCGAGCAGTACTTC
TRBV15	few	TRBJ2-1	NA	CATSRDAGSTDEQFF	TGTGCCACCAGCAGAGATGCGGGGAGTACCGATGAGCAGTTCTTC
TRBV7-9	NA	TRBJ1-1	NA	CASSLSQGTEAFF	TGTGCCAGCAGCTTATCTCAGGGGACTGAAGCTTTCTTT
TRBV5-6	few	TRBJ2-7	TRBD2	CASSPGLAGTNYEQYF	TGTGCCAGCAGCCCGGGACTAGCGGGGACGAACTACGAGCAGTACTTC
TRBV9	NA	TRBJ2-2	TRBD2	CASSAPSGGNTGELFF	TGTGCCAGCAGCGCCCCTAGCGGGGGAAACACCGGGGAGCTGTTTTTT
TRBV5-4	few	TRBJ2-1	TRBD2	CASSFKVTGGPVLNEQFF	TGTGCCAGCAGCTTTAAAGTGACGGGGGGGCCTGTCTTGAATGAGCAGTTCTTC
TRBV5-1	NA	TRBJ1-2	NA	CASSLERSNYGYTF	TGCGCCAGCAGCTTGGAACGGTCAAACTATGGCTACACCTTC
TRBV28	few	TRBJ1-1	NA	CASIQNTEAFF	TGTGCCAGCATTCAGAACACTGAAGCTTTCTTT
TRBV5-4	NA	TRBJ1-1	TRBD1	CASSQGGIGAEAFF	TGTGCCAGCAGTCAAGGGGGCATTGGGGCTGAAGCTTTCTTT
TRBV2	NA	TRBJ2-7	TRBD1	CASSVDRGSYEQYF	TGTGCCAGCAGTGTCGACAGGGGCTCCTACGAGCAGTACTTC
TRBV5-6	NA	TRBJ1-2	NA	CASSMTAPYGYTF	TGTGCCAGCAGCATGACAGCTCCCTATGGCTACACCTTC
TRBV15	NA	TRBJ2-7	TRBD1	CATSRDGTGNYEQYF	TGTGCCACCAGCAGAGATGGGACAGGGAATTACGAGCAGTACTTC
TRBV6-1	few	TRBJ1-5	NA	CASRLVGSNQPQHF	TGTGCCAGCAGACTAGTGGGGAGTAATCAGCCCCAGCATTTT
TRBV28	NA	TRBJ1-4	NA	CASSFGGAPDEKLFF	TGTGCCAGCAGTTTTGGAGGAGCACCAGACGAAAAACTGTTTTTT
TRBV28	NA	TRBJ2-6	TRBD1	CASTRGQVAGANVLTF	TGTGCCAGCACCCGGGGACAGGTGGCTGGGGCCAACGTCCTGACTTTC
TRBV30	few	TRBJ1-1	TRBD1	CAWSPTDREATEAFF	TGTGCCTGGAGTCCCACCGACAGGGAGGCCACTGAAGCTTTCTTT
TRBV7-2	NA	TRBJ1-6	TRBD1	CASSLLSGGSSPLHF	TGTGCCAGCAGCTTACTGTCAGGGGGCAGTTCACCCCTCCACTTT
TRBV5-1	NA	TRBJ2-5	NA	CASSLDAPVTLREQYF	TGCGCCAGCAGCTTGGACGCACCAGTGACGCTTCGGGAGCAGTACTTC
TRBV5-1	NA	TRBJ2-2	TRBD2	CASTERGAANTGELFF	TGCGCCAGCACGGAGCGGGGGGCCGCGAACACCGGGGAGCTGTTTTTT
TRBV27	few	TRBJ2-5	NA	CASSLTGIPGTQYF	TGTGCCAGCAGTTTGACCGGGATTCCGGGGACCCAGTACTTC
TRBV5-1	NA	TRBJ2-1	NA	CASSLKQGSYNEQFF	TGCGCCAGCAGCTTGAAACAGGGATCCTACAATGAGCAGTTCTTC
TRBV9	NA	TRBJ2-1	TRBD2	CASSVSPGTSGRATSYNEQFF	TGTGCCAGCAGCGTATCTCCCGGGACTAGCGGGAGGGCCACATCCTACAATGAGCAGTTCTTC
TRBV29-1	NA	TRBJ2-5	NA	CGTPFLETQYF	TGCGGGACACCCTTTCTTGAGACCCAGTACTTC
TRBV28	NA	TRBJ1-2	TRBD1	CASSVRGRGNYGYTF	TGTGCCAGCAGTGTCAGGGGGCGGGGGAACTATGGCTACACCTTC
TRBV9	few	TRBJ1-1	TRBD1	CASSPGQGVNTEAFF	TGTGCCAGCAGTCCCGGACAGGGGGTGAACACTGAAGCTTTCTTT
TRBV9	NA	TRBJ1-4	NA	CASSAEDRGNEKLFF	TGTGCCAGCAGCGCCGAGGACAGAGGAAATGAAAAACTGTTTTTT
TRBV7-7	NA	TRBJ2-7	TRBD1	CASSLGQGVEYEQYF	TGTGCCAGCAGCTTAGGTCAGGGGGTGGAGTACGAGCAGTACTTC
TRBV19	few	TRBJ1-3	NA	CASIRDMSSGNTIYF	TGTGCCAGTATCCGGGACATGAGCTCTGGAAACACCATATATTTT
TRBV28	NA	TRBJ2-5	NA	CASSGAGSETQYF	TGTGCCAGCAGTGGAGCTGGGTCGGAGACCCAGTACTTC
TRBV11-2	NA	TRBJ2-7	NA	CASSAGTHSYEQYF	TGTGCCAGCAGCGCCGGGACTCACTCCTACGAGCAGTACTTC
TRBV19	NA	TRBJ1-5	NA	CASSIGGGGNQPQHF	TGTGCCAGTAGTATCGGGGGGGGTGGCAATCAGCCCCAGCATTTT
TRBV10-3	NA	TRBJ1-1	TRBD1	CAISGTGSTEAFF	TGTGCCATCAGTGGGACAGGGAGCACTGAAGCTTTCTTT
TRBV15	NA	TRBJ1-5	TRBD1	CATSRPTGTAVRNQPQHF	TGTGCCACCAGCAGACCAACCGGGACAGCTGTTCGAAATCAGCCCCAGCATTTT
TRBV28	NA	TRBJ2-7	NA	CASNVGGGSSYEQYF	TGTGCCAGCAACGTAGGCGGTGGCAGCTCCTACGAGCAGTACTTC
TRBV7-9	few	TRBJ1-2	TRBD1	CASSLGAGTEGSYTF	TGTGCCAGCAGCTTAGGCGCCGGGACAGAAGGGAGCTACACCTTC
TRBV6-1	NA	TRBJ1-4	NA	CASSVRRASTNEKLFF	TGTGCCAGCAGTGTCCGCAGGGCCAGCACTAATGAAAAACTGTTTTTT
TRBV2	NA	TRBJ2-7	NA	CASGGQISYEQYF	TGTGCCAGCGGGGGCCAGATCTCCTACGAGCAGTACTTC
TRBV27	NA	TRBJ1-4	NA	CASSNSKTGTREKLFF	TGTGCCAGCAGTAACTCTAAAACAGGGACCCGGGAAAAACTGTTTTTT
TRBV11-3	NA	TRBJ2-1	NA	CAPSQGPNEQFF	TGTGCCCCAAGCCAGGGCCCCAATGAGCAGTTCTTC
TRBV14	NA	TRBJ2-3	TRBD2	CASSQAEGLARTDTQYF	TGTGCCAGCAGCCAAGCGGAGGGACTAGCCCGCACAGATACGCAGTATTTT
TRBV5-1	few	TRBJ2-7	TRBD2	CASSQLAISYEQYF	TGCGCCAGCAGCCAACTAGCGATCTCCTACGAGCAGTACTTC
TRBV11-2	NA	TRBJ2-1	NA	CASSLTRSSGQYNEQFF	TGTGCCAGCAGCTTAACCCGTTCGAGCGGGCAATACAATGAGCAGTTCTTC
TRBV30	NA	TRBJ2-7	NA	CAWSVGAYEQYF	TGTGCCTGGAGTGTGGGGGCCTACGAGCAGTACTTC
TRBV7-3	NA	TRBJ2-3	TRBD2	CASSLQAGGTDTQYF	TGTGCCAGCAGCTTACAAGCGGGGGGCACAGATACGCAGTATTTT
TRBV29-1	NA	TRBJ2-1	TRBD1	CSVDRSYNEQFF	TGCAGCGTGGACAGGTCCTACAATGAGCAGTTCTTC
TRBV19	NA	TRBJ2-1	TRBD2	CASSILAGPANEQFF	TGTGCCAGTAGTATACTAGCGGGGCCTGCCAATGAGCAGTTCTTC
TRBV27	NA	TRBJ1-1	TRBD1	CASSNGRGRGSAEAFF	TGTGCCAGCAGTAATGGTAGGGGGCGAGGGAGCGCTGAAGCTTTCTTT
TRBV12-5	NA	TRBJ2-1	TRBD1	CASGPGQGWDEQFF	TGTGCTAGTGGCCCTGGACAGGGTTGGGATGAGCAGTTCTTC
TRBV18	NA	TRBJ1-1	TRBD1	CASSPTTLTGSKINTEAFF	TGTGCCAGCTCACCCACGACCTTGACAGGGAGCAAAATTAACACTGAAGCTTTCTTT